This TCR beta chain was captured in a study of T cell responses to AZD1222 COVID-19 vaccine. Sequencing used immunoSEQ multiplex PCR; TCRdb keeps in-frame clones, though not all of them. The sample lists 95,000 to 100,000 clones, more than 70% occurring once. CDR1 is MDHEN and CDR2 is SYDVKM in the germline V gene. This CDR3 has 16 amino acids. Trimming pared 3 bases from V and 3 bases from J, leaving 15 bases between. The source of this sequence is an adult who received the AZD1222 COVID-19 vaccine. The material sequenced was peripheral blood, taken 28 days after the second AZD1222 dose. The chain has TRBV28 and TRBJ1-5; D gene ambiguous. The CDR3 loop is CASSLAGKQFNQPQHF. The CDR3 DNA sequence: TGTGCCAGCAGTTTGGCGGGTAAGCAGTTCAATCAGCCCCAGCATTTT.